This T cell receptor (beta chain) was recovered during a study of OX40 agonist ivuxolimab in advanced cancers. The overall study: Given to patients was ivuxolimab, an agonistic anti-OX40 (CD134) antibody. Hepatocellular carcinoma, melanoma, renal cell or head and neck cancer was diagnosed in the dose-escalation patients. Points from the study as a whole: There was clonal expansion of CD4+ and CD8+ blood T cells by week 6 at 0.1 to 3.0 mg/kg.

A note on this clone: As yet, its antigen is unknown.

Sequencing used immunoSEQ multiplex PCR; TCRdb keeps in-frame clones, though not all of them. Of about 20,000 clones listed, around 80% were seen once; the top ten hold approximately 10%. The CDR3 covers 16 residues. Germline values: CDR1 SGHTA, CDR2 FQGNSA. The junction had 10 bases not matched to a gene; V was cut back by 5 bases and J by 0 bases. The TCR originated in an adult with an advanced solid tumor such as melanoma, head and neck, liver or kidney cancer. The chain couples TRBV7-2 to TRBJ2-7, with 7 bases identical to TRBD2. The material sequenced was CD4+ or CD8+ T cells sorted from blood, taken in a trial of the OX40 agonist ivuxolimab. In DNA, the CDR3 is TGTGCCAGCAGCCACAGAGACGGCGGGAGCTCCTACGAGCAGTACTTC. Amino acid sequence: CASSHRDGGSSYEQYF.